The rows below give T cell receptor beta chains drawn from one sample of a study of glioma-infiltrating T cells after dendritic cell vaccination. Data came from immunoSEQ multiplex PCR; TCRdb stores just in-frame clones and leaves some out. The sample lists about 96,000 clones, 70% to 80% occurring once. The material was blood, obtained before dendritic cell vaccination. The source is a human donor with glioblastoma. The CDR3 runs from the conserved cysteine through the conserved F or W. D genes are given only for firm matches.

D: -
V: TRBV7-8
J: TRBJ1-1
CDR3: CASSLRGGGTEAFF

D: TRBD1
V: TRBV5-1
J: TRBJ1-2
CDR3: CASSLLTGARGYTF

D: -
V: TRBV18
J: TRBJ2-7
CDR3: CASSPFGGGSYEQYF

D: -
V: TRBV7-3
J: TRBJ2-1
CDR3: CASSLNTIYNEQFF

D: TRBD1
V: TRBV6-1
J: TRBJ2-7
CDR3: CASHRTGGDEQYF

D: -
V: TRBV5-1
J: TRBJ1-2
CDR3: CASSSGGNYGYTF

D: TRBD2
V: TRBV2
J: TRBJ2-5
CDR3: CASRARTSGTETQYF

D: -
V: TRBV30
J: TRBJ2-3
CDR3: CAWSVTEGRGTDTQYF

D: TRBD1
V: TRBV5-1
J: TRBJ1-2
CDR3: CASSLQGVNYGYTF

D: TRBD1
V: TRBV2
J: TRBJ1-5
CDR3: CASSTGGGQPQHF

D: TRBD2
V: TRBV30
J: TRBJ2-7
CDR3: CAWSKSSGLSYEQYF

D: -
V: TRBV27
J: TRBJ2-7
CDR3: CASSFWRGGDEQYF

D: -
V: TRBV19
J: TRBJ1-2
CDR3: CATQGTGYTF

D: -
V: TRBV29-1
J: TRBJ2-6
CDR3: CSVVSGANVLTF

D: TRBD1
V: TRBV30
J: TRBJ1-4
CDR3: CAWSPGQGGNEKLFF

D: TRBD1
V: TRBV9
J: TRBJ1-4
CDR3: CASSNDRVGRKKLFF

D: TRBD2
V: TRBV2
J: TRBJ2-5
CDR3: CASSEGLAGGKQETQYF

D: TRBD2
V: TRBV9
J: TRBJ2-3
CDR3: CASSVASGDTDTQYF

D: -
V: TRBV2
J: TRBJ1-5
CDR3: CASRQGGQPQHF

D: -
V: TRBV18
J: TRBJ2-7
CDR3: CASSLATETYEQYF

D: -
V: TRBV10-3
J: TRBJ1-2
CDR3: CAISGGQLRYGYTF

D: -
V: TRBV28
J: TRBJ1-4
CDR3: CASSLGGINEKLFF

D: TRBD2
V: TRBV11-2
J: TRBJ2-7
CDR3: CASSALGSGRAAEQYF

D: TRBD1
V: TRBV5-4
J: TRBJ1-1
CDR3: CASSLGTGGVGTEAFF

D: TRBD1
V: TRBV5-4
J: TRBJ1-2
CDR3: CASSLSARGSYGYTF